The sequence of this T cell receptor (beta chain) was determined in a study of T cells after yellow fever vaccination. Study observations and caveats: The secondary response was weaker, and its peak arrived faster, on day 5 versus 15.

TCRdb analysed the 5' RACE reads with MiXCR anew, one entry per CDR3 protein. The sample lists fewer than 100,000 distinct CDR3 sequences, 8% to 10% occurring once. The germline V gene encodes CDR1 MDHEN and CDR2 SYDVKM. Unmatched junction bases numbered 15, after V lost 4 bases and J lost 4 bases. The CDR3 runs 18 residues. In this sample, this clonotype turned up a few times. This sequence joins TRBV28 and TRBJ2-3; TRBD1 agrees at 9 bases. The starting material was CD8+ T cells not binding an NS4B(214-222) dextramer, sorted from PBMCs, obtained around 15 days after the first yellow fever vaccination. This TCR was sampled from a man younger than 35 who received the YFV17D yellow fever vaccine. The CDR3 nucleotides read TGTGCCAGCAGTTCGTTATTACCGGGACAGGGAGGTGCAGATACGCAGTATTTT. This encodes CASSSLLPGQGGADTQYF.